The 9 T cell receptor beta chains below all came from one sample that was sequenced in a study of T-cell memory formation after mild COVID-19. TCRdb reanalysed the 5' RACE reads using MiXCR and keeps one entry per CDR3 protein. Of some 350,000 distinct CDR3 sequences in the sample, approximately 16% were seen once. Specimen: PBMCs or a T cell subset sorted from them (not recorded which). These receptors were collected from a young man who had mild COVID-19 (a few samples of this study predate the infection). Cell type and time point are not known.

The table lists this clonotype with a few counts. V gene TRBV7-2 combines with J gene TRBJ1-1, with D tentatively TRBD1 (5 bases). Between the trimmed V and J ends, which lost 2 bases and 6 bases, there was a span of 16 bases. The CDR3 length is 15 residues. Germline-derived CDR1 and CDR2 are SGHTA and FQGNSA. This CDR3 reads CASSLSTGLRAEAFF. CDR3 bases: TGTGCCAGCAGCTTATCGACGGGGCTTAGGGCTGAAGCTTTCTTT. Full variable domain (missing parts from reference TRBV7-2 and TRBJ1-1): GAGVSQSPSNKVTEKGKDVELRCDPISGHTALYWYRQSLGQGLEFLIYFQGNSAPDKSGLPSDRFSAERTGGSVSTLTIQRTQQEDSAVYLCASSLSTGLRAEAFFGQGTRLTVV.

The rearrangement links TRBV4-1 to TRBJ2-5, with 7 nucleotides matching TRBD1. Germline CDR1 is MGHRA and CDR2 is YSYEKL. J gave up 2 bases and V 4 bases, and 7 bases lay outside the gene matches. CDR3 length equals 15 residues. The CDR3 region is CASSRTGTVQETQYF. For the CDR3, the DNA is TGCGCCAGCAGCCGGACCGGGACAGTGCAAGAGACCCAGTACTTC.

This sequence joins TRBV6-6 and TRBJ1-5, with 7 bases lining up with TRBD1. Trimming took 5 bases from V and 5 from J; bases not matched to a gene: 9. Germline V CDR1 and CDR2: MNHNY, SVGAGI (reference sequence). The CDR3 sequence is 15 residues long. CDR3 loop: CASSPHDRADQPQHF. The CDR3 DNA sequence: TGTGCCAGCAGTCCTCATGACAGGGCAGATCAGCCCCAGCATTTT.

This clonotype occurred a few times. The gene calls are TRBV7-2 and TRBJ1-2; D unclear. The germline CDR1 and CDR2 sequences are SGHTA and FQGNSA. V lost 0 bases, J lost 4 bases, and 12 bases lay in between. The CDR3 contains 15 residues. The chain's CDR3 is CASSLAALSRYGYTF. Here the CDR3 DNA reads TGTGCCAGCAGCTTAGCTGCACTCTCCCGCTATGGCTACACCTTC.

The chain joins TRBV7-9 to TRBJ2-4; D is unclear. The CDR3 sequence is 15 residues long. Germline assignment: CDR1 SEHNR and CDR2 FQNEAQ (reference sequence). V was cut by 3 bases and J by 0 bases, with 9 bases left in between. CDR3 nucleotide sequence: TGTGCCAGCAGCTTTGAGAGGCTAGCCAAAAACATTCAGTACTTC. Its protein is CASSFERLAKNIQYF.

This rearrangement joins TRBV4-1 to TRBJ2-6; possibly TRBD1 or TRBD2 for D (5 bases each). CDR1 and CDR2 from the germline V gene are MGHRA and YSYEKL. Between the trimmed V and J ends, which lost 4 bases and 3 bases, there was a span of 13 bases. The CDR3 has 16 amino acids. CDR3: CASSLISGLGANVLTF. In DNA form, the CDR3 reads TGCGCCAGCAGCCTGATATCGGGGCTTGGGGCCAACGTCCTGACTTTC.

The CDR3 DNA follows: TGTGCCAGCAGTTTTTGGGGTGGCACTGAAGCTTTCTTT. Translated, it gives CASSFWGGTEAFF. This sequence joins TRBV12-3 or TRBV12-4 and TRBJ1-1; D is unresolved. The CDR3 runs to 13 residues. Trimming took off 3 bases at V and 4 bases at J, with 9 bases between the two ends.

This chain links TRBV7-8 with TRBJ2-3, with unresolved D. V was shortened by 2 bases and J by 0 bases, with 6 bases between the two germline ends. This CDR3 has 14 amino acids. Germline V gene sequence: CDR1 SGHVS, CDR2 FQNEAQ. Here the CDR3 reads CASSLLPSTDTQYF. The DNA for the CDR3 is TGTGCCAGCAGCTTACTACCTAGCACAGATACGCAGTATTTT.

This clonotype occurred many times. The rearrangement links TRBV7-2 to TRBJ2-1; D is ambiguous. V was pared by 3 bases and J by 10 bases, with 7 bases between. The CDR3 spans 11 residues. The germline V gene encodes CDR1 SGHTA and CDR2 FQGNSA. The CDR3 DNA sequence: TGTGCCAGCAGCTTTTCTGACGAGCAGTTCTTC. It encodes CASSFSDEQFF.